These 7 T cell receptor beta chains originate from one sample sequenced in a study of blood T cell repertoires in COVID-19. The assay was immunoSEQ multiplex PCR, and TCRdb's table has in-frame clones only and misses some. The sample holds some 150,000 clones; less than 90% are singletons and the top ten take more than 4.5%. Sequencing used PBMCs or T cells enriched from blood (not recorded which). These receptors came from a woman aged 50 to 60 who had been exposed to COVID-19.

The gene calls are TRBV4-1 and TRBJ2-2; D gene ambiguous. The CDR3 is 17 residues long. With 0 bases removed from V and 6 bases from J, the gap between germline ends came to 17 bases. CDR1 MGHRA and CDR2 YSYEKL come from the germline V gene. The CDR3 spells CASSQDQLVLISGELFF. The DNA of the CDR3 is TGCGCCAGCAGCCAAGATCAGCTAGTTTTGATCTCCGGGGAGCTGTTTTTT.

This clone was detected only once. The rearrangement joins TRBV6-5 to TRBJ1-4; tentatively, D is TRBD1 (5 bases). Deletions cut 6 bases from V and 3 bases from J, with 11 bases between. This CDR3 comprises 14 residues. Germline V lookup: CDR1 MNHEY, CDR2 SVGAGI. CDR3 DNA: TGTGCCAGCAGCAGGGTATCGGCTAATGAAAAACTGTTTTTT. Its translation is CASSRVSANEKLFF.

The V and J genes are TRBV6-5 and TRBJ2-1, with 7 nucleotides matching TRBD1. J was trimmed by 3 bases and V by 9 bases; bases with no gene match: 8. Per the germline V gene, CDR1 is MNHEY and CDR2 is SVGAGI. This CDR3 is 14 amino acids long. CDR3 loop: CASTEGQNYNEQFF. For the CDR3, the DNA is TGTGCCAGTACCGAGGGACAGAACTACAATGAGCAGTTCTTC.

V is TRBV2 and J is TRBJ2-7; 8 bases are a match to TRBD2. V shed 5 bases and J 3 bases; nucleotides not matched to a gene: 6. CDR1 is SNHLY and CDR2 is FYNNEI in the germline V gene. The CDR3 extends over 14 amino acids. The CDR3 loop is CASSITSGYYEQYF. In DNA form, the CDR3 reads TGTGCCAGCAGTATTACTAGCGGATACTACGAGCAGTACTTC.

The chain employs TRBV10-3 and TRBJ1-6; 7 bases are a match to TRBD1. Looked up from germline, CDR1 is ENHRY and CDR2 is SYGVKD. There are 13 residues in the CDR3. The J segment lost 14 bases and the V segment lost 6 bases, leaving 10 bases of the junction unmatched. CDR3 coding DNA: TGTGCCATCAGCCAGGGGGTTCCCCAGGCCCTCCACTTT. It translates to CAISQGVPQALHF.

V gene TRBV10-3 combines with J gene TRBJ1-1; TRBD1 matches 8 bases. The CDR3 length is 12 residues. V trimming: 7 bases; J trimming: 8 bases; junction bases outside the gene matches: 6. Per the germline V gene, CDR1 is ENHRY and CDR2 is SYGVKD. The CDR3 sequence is CAITGTGGEAFF. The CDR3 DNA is TGTGCCATCACCGGGACAGGCGGAGAAGCTTTCTTT.

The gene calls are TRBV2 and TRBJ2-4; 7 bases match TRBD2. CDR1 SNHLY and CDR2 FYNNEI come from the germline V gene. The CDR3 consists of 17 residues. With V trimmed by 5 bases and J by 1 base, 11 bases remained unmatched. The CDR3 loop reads CASSFGEGIGAKNIQYF. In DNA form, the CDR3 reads TGTGCCAGCAGTTTTGGGGAGGGGATTGGGGCCAAAAACATTCAGTACTTC.